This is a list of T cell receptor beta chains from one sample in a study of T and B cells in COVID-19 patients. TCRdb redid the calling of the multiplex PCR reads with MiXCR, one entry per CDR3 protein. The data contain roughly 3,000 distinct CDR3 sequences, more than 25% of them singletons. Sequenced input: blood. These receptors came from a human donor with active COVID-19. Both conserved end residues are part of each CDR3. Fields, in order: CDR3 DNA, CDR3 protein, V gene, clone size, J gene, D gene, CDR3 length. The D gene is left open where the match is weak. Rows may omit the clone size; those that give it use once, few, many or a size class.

TGTGCCAGTAGCGACAGGGGCTTAGGGGAGACCCAGTACTTC CASSDRGLGETQYF TRBV19 . TRBJ2-5 TRBD1 14
TGCAGTGCTAGAAGGCATAGCACAGATACGCAGTATTTT CSARRHSTDTQYF TRBV20-1 medium-sized TRBJ2-3 . 13
TGTGCCAGCAGAATCGGGACAGCGAGAGGTTATGGCTACACCTTC CASRIGTARGYGYTF TRBV6-6 few TRBJ1-2 TRBD1 15
TGTGCCTGGACCTCTCAGGGGGGGAGCAATCAGCTCCAGCATTTT CAWTSQGGSNQLQHF TRBV30 . TRBJ1-5 TRBD1 15
TGTGCCAGTAACCCGGGAGTTGGGTACGGGGAGACCCAGTACTTC CASNPGVGYGETQYF TRBV19 medium-sized TRBJ2-5 . 15
TGTGCCAGCAGGAGACGGAGCTCCTACGAGCAGTACTTC CASRRRSSYEQYF TRBV12-3/TRBV12-4 medium-sized TRBJ2-7 . 13
TGTGCCACCTTGGGGGAGGGGGAGCAGTTCTTC CATLGEGEQFF TRBV12-3/TRBV12-4 . TRBJ2-1 TRBD2 11
TGCGCCAGCAGCACGACCAACATGGGGCTCTATGAGCAGTTCTTC CASSTTNMGLYEQFF TRBV5-1 . TRBJ2-1 . 15
TGCGCCAGCAGCTTGGCCCGAGGCTATGGCTACACCTTC CASSLARGYGYTF TRBV5-1 few TRBJ1-2 . 13
TGTGCCAGCAGCCTGGACCCAGCTAACTATGGCTACACCTTC CASSLDPANYGYTF TRBV5-4 medium-sized TRBJ1-2 . 14
TGCAGTGCCCCGGGGAGGGACTATGGCTACACCTTC CSAPGRDYGYTF TRBV20-1 . TRBJ1-2 . 12
TGTGCCAGCAGCTTGGTGGGGACAGGGCACGAAAAACTGTTTTTT CASSLVGTGHEKLFF TRBV5-8 . TRBJ1-4 TRBD1 15
TGTGCCAGCAGCTTGGAGAGAGGACGTAACTATGGCTACACCTTC CASSLERGRNYGYTF TRBV5-4 medium-sized TRBJ1-2 . 15
TGTGCCAGCAGTCTAAAGGGGACAGGTTTAACCAAAAACATTCAGTACTTC CASSLKGTGLTKNIQYF TRBV12-3/TRBV12-4 once TRBJ2-4 TRBD1 17
TGTGCCAGCAGTCTCCCATCCAACCGGGGGGGCCGAAATACGCAGTATTTT CASSLPSNRGGRNTQYF TRBV11-1 large TRBJ2-3 TRBD2 17
TGTGCCACCAGCAGAGATCCCACAGGACAGGGGGCGCGTGAGCAGTACTTC CATSRDPTGQGAREQYF TRBV15 large TRBJ2-7 TRBD1 17
TGTGCCAGCAGCCCTTTTCGGGGACAGGGGGCCGGGGAGCTGTTTTTT CASSPFRGQGAGELFF TRBV7-2 few TRBJ2-2 TRBD1 16
TGCAGTGCTAGAGCGGAGCGCTCTTTCCAAGAGACCCAGTACTTC CSARAERSFQETQYF TRBV20-1 . TRBJ2-5 . 15
TGCGCCAGCAGCTTGGGAGGGGGCCGATATAATTCACCCCTCCACTTT CASSLGGGRYNSPLHF TRBV5-1 . TRBJ1-6 TRBD1 16
TGCAGCGTTGAGCAGGGTGGGCATGAAAAACTGTTTTTT CSVEQGGHEKLFF TRBV29-1 large TRBJ1-4 . 13
TGTGCCAGCAGCTTACGTCTAAACACCGGGGAGCTGTTTTTT CASSLRLNTGELFF TRBV7-2 few TRBJ2-2 . 14
TGTGCCAGCAGCTTAGGTAGGGCCGGTAATGAAAAACTGTTTTTT CASSLGRAGNEKLFF TRBV7-9 . TRBJ1-4 . 15
TGCAGTGCCTCCAACAGGGGGCTTGGTGAAAAACTGTTTTTT CSASNRGLGEKLFF TRBV20-1 once TRBJ1-4 TRBD1 14
TGTGCCAGCAGTGGGTCTTCTAGCACAGATACGCAGTATTTT CASSGSSSTDTQYF TRBV12-3/TRBV12-4 medium-sized TRBJ2-3 . 14
TGCGCCAGCAGCTCAGTGGGGGGCTATGGCTACACCTTC CASSSVGGYGYTF TRBV5-1 . TRBJ1-2 . 13
TGTGCCAGCAGCCACATCCAGGAGCACAATGAGCAGTTCTTC CASSHIQEHNEQFF TRBV12-3/TRBV12-4 medium-sized TRBJ2-1 . 14
TGTGCCAGCACGGGGACAGGGGCTAACTATGGCTACACCTTC CASTGTGANYGYTF TRBV12-3/TRBV12-4 medium-sized TRBJ1-2 TRBD1 14
TGCGCCAGCAGCCTACAGGGGCTGCCAGATACGCAGTATTTT CASSLQGLPDTQYF TRBV5-1 . TRBJ2-3 TRBD1 14
TGCAGCGGCGCTGGGACAGGAATGAACACTGAAGCTTTCTTT CSGAGTGMNTEAFF TRBV29-1 . TRBJ1-1 TRBD1 14
TGTGCCAGCAGCCGCGAGATGAACACTGAAGCTTTCTTT CASSREMNTEAFF TRBV14 . TRBJ1-1 . 13
TGTGCCAGCAGCTTGGATGCAGGATCGACGCGAGGCTACACCTTC CASSLDAGSTRGYTF TRBV5-5 medium-sized TRBJ1-2 . 15
TGTGCCAGCAAGACCGGGGACAGCAACACCGGGGAGCTGTTTTTT CASKTGDSNTGELFF TRBV7-9 many TRBJ2-2 TRBD1 15
TGTGCCATCAGCCGAGCCGTTGGAGAGCGGTACACTGAAGCTTTCTTT CAISRAVGERYTEAFF TRBV10-3 few TRBJ1-1 . 16
TGCAGTGCTTTGGGAACAGATACGCAGTATTTT CSALGTDTQYF TRBV20-1 . TRBJ2-3 . 11
TGTGCCAGCAGCTTTACAGGACCCTCCTCTGGAAACACCATATATTTT CASSFTGPSSGNTIYF TRBV5-6 . TRBJ1-3 . 16
TGTGCCAGCAGTGAATTTCCTAGCGGGGGGATCAATGAGCAGTTCTTC CASSEFPSGGINEQFF TRBV6-1 once TRBJ2-1 TRBD2 16
TGTGCCAGCCGGGACAGGGGATTGAACACTGAAGCTTTCTTT CASRDRGLNTEAFF TRBV6-1 . TRBJ1-1 TRBD1 14
TGCAGTGCTAGTACCTATGGTTACAATGAGCAGTTCTTC CSASTYGYNEQFF TRBV20-1 few TRBJ2-1 . 13
TGTGCCAGTAGTAGACGGACAGCGATGAACACTGAAGCTTTCTTT CASSRRTAMNTEAFF TRBV19 medium-sized TRBJ1-1 . 15
TGTGCCAGTAGTATAGTGGTGGCTAATGAAAAACTGTTTTTT CASSIVVANEKLFF TRBV19 . TRBJ1-4 . 14
TGTGCCAGCACAACACTAGCTGCAGATACGCAGTATTTT CASTTLAADTQYF TRBV6-5 medium-sized TRBJ2-3 . 13
TGTGCCAGCTCATCGGCGGTCCCCTCCTACGAGCAGTACTTC CASSSAVPSYEQYF TRBV18 medium-sized TRBJ2-7 . 14
TGTGCCAGCAGTCCTAGCGGGGGGAACTACAATGAGCAGTTCTTC CASSPSGGNYNEQFF TRBV6-2/TRBV6-3 . TRBJ2-1 TRBD2 15
TGTGCCAGTAGTATGGCGGGACAGATGAACACTGAAGCTTTCTTT CASSMAGQMNTEAFF TRBV19 medium-sized TRBJ1-1 TRBD1 15
TGTGCCATCATGGGCGGGGGGGCCGGAGAGACCCAGTACTTC CAIMGGGAGETQYF TRBV10-3 few TRBJ2-5 TRBD2 14
TGTGCCAGCAGTAACGGGAACAGCCACTCCTACGAGCAGTACTTC CASSNGNSHSYEQYF TRBV12-3/TRBV12-4 medium-sized TRBJ2-7 . 15
TGTGCCAGCAGAATTCGACCACCCGCCACTGAAGCTTTCTTT CASRIRPPATEAFF TRBV6-5 few TRBJ1-1 . 14
TGCGCCAGCAAAAGCCGGCCAGCCTCCTACGAGCAGTACTTC CASKSRPASYEQYF TRBV5-1 few TRBJ2-7 . 14
TGTGCCAGCAGCCAAGATCGGGACTACGAGCAGTACTTC CASSQDRDYEQYF TRBV4-2 . TRBJ2-7 . 13
TGTGCCAGTAGTATTTCCGGGACAGCGAACACCGGGGAGCTGTTTTTT CASSISGTANTGELFF TRBV19 large TRBJ2-2 TRBD1 16
TGTGCCAGTAGATCGAGCGGGGCGACAGATACGCAGTATTTT CASRSSGATDTQYF TRBV19 . TRBJ2-3 TRBD2 14
TGCGCCAGCAGCTTCGGGCAGGGAGAAGGTCAGCCCCAGCATTTT CASSFGQGEGQPQHF TRBV5-1 few TRBJ1-5 . 15
TGTGCCTGGAATTGGGACTTGAGCTCCTACGAGCAGTACTTC CAWNWDLSSYEQYF TRBV30 . TRBJ2-7 . 14
TGTGCCAGCAGCACTATGACTCTAGAGGCCGGGGAGCTGTTTTTT CASSTMTLEAGELFF TRBV7-2 . TRBJ2-2 . 15
TGCAGCGTTGAACCAGGGCGGAATGAGCAGTTCTTC CSVEPGRNEQFF TRBV29-1 large TRBJ2-1 . 12